This TCR beta chain is drawn from a study of blood T cell repertoires in COVID-19. The protocol was immunoSEQ multiplex PCR, while the TCRdb copy is restricted to in-frame clones and leaves out a portion. The sample has some 220,000 clones; more than 70% are singletons. The CDR3 runs 15 residues. The germline V gene has CDR1 MGHRA and CDR2 YSYEKL. Trimming shortened V by 0 bases and J by 0 bases, and 8 bases separated the two germline ends. The count of this clone is one. The sequencing sample was made of peripheral blood. The rearrangement links TRBV4-1 to TRBJ1-1; D is unclear. The origin of this receptor is a human donor in a cohort sampled during active COVID-19. This CDR3 reads CASSQETVMNTEAFF. Written as DNA, the CDR3 is TGCGCCAGCAGCCAAGAAACAGTCATGAACACTGAAGCTTTCTTT.